These 8 T cell receptor beta chains were sequenced from one sample in a study of cytomegalovirus exposure and HLA in healthy donors. With 60 Vbeta and 13 Jbeta primers, the PCR was carried out. Only in-frame clones appear in the TCRdb table, and some are missing; sequencing was by immunoSEQ multiplex PCR. In the table there are about 150,000 clones, more than 70% of which are singletons. The sequenced material came from PBMCs. The receptor set was obtained from a man aged 18-30 years in good health and CMV-seropositive.

The chain uses TRBV30 and TRBJ1-1; TRBD1 aligns across 8 bases. Germline CDR1 reads GTSNPN; CDR2 reads SVGIG (reference sequence). V was pared by 5 bases and J by 7 bases, with 6 bases of the junction left unmatched. CDR3 length: 12 residues. The CDR3 reads CAWLGQVSEAFF. For the CDR3, the DNA is TGTGCCTGGCTGGGACAGGTCAGTGAAGCTTTCTTT.

The rearrangement uses TRBV4-1 and TRBJ2-7, with a tentative D call TRBD2 (6 bases). Trimming cost V 3 bases and J 3 bases, with 9 bases left between them. Germline CDR1 reads MGHRA; CDR2 reads YSYEKL. CDR3 length: 13 amino acids. CDR3 in DNA: TGCGCCAGCAGCCATACTAGCTACTACGAGCAGTACTTC. It specifies CASSHTSYYEQYF.

This clone was seen a few times. J is TRBJ1-1 and V is TRBV27; 9 bases match TRBD1. J gave up 2 bases and V 3 bases, and 4 bases lay outside the gene matches. The germline V gene encodes CDR1 MNHEY and CDR2 SMNVEV (reference sequence). This CDR3 contains 15 residues. CDR3 coding DNA: TGTGCCAGCAGTTTGTCGACAGGGGGAAACACTGAAGCTTTCTTT. Residues: CASSLSTGGNTEAFF.

A single count supports this clone. The chain has TRBV27 and TRBJ2-5; tentatively, D is TRBD2 (5 bases). The CDR3 totals 13 residues. Trimming stripped 5 bases from V and 11 bases from J, with 18 bases between. CDR1 is MNHEY, CDR2 SMNVEV, per germline (reference sequence). CDR3: CASSPPGVWEQYF. In DNA form, the CDR3 reads TGTGCCAGCAGTCCACCTGGGGTTTGGGAGCAGTACTTC.

The chain couples TRBV19 to TRBJ2-7, with D possibly matching TRBD1 (5 bases). Germline CDR1 reads LNHDA; CDR2 reads SQIVND (reference sequence). V was pared by 1 base and J by 2 bases, with 12 bases between. The CDR3 length is 15 residues. This CDR3 reads CASSIGRGSAYEQYF. The CDR3, as DNA: TGTGCCAGTAGTATAGGTAGGGGATCCGCCTACGAGCAGTACTTC.

This rearrangement joins TRBV30 to TRBJ1-2; 7 nucleotides match TRBD1. V lost 2 bases, J lost 2 bases, and 5 bases stayed unmatched. This CDR3 region has 14 residues. Germline V gene lookup returns CDR1 GTSNPN and CDR2 SVGIG (reference sequence). The CDR3 loop reads CAWSSGQANYGYTF. The CDR3 DNA sequence: TGTGCCTGGAGTTCCGGACAGGCCAACTATGGCTACACCTTC.

This chain joins TRBV27 and TRBJ1-2; D not resolved. The germline CDR1 and CDR2 sequences are MNHEY and SMNVEV (reference sequence). The V and J ends lost 10 bases and 7 bases respectively, with 19 bases between them. The CDR3 has 13 amino acids. Written as DNA, the CDR3 is TGTGCCACCTCCCTGGGTGGGCAAAGTGGCTACACCTTC. It codes for CATSLGGQSGYTF.

The chain is built from TRBV2 and TRBJ2-7; TRBD1 is a possible D gene (5 bases). Germline V gene data show CDR1 as SNHLY and CDR2 as FYNNEI. V lost 1 base and J lost 5, with 12 bases in between. The CDR3 has 14 residues. The CDR3, as DNA: TGTGCCAGCAGTGAAGTGGCGACAGTAAACGAGCAGTACTTC. Protein product: CASSEVATVNEQYF.